The next 20 T cell receptor beta chains were all read from a single sample in a study of vaccination and CD4 T cells after COVID-19. Treatment reported: roughly 11-day PBMC culture with coronavirus spike peptide pools or control peptides (ViraFEST assay). Antigens for these TCRs are unknown. Researchers used the Oncomine TCR Beta short-read assay to sequence DNA from cultured CD4+ T cells. MiXCR, applied by TCRdb to the PCR reads, yields one record per CDR3 protein. Of fewer than 12,000 distinct CDR3 sequences listed, roughly two fifths are singletons. The specimen was CD4+ T cells from blood, cultured in vitro. The receptors stem from a human donor who had recovered from COVID-19.

This clonotype showed up just a few times. The chain uses TRBV2 and TRBJ1-1; D possibly corresponds to TRBD1 (5 bases). CDR1 is SNHLY, CDR2 FYNNEI, per germline. The CDR3 has 14 residues. Trimming stripped 5 bases from V and 10 bases from J, with 20 bases between. As DNA, the CDR3 is TGTGCCAGCAGTCACCCCGTAAGCAGAACAGGAGCTTTCTTT. It yields the protein CASSHPVSRTGAFF.

The chain is built from TRBV5-4 and TRBJ1-1; D unclear. CDR1 SGHNT and CDR2 YYREEE come from the germline V gene (reference sequence). V was clipped by 6 bases and J by 3 bases, with 15 bases between them. This CDR3 spans 14 amino acids. The DNA of the CDR3 is TGTGCCAGCATGCCCGAAAGAAGGGACACTGAAGCTTTCTTT. As protein: CASMPERRDTEAFF.

Points on this clonotype: Its ends do not fully match the called genes, so a read error is possible. The rearrangement uses TRBV20-1 and TRBJ1-1; D is undetermined. The CDR3 has 14 amino acids. The germline V gene has CDR1 DFQATT and CDR2 SNEGSKA (reference sequence). For the CDR3, the DNA is TGCGGTGCCGTCTCAGTGTTCGCGAACACTGAAGCTTTCTTT. Its translation is CGAVSVFANTEAFF.

As to this clonotype: No conserved phenylalanine or tryptophan ends this CDR3, so it is likely a read error. The chain has TRBV11-2 and TRBJ2-5, with TRBD2 as a possible D gene (6 bases). The CDR3 runs to 15 residues. In germline, CDR1 is SGHAT, CDR2 FQNNGV. V was trimmed by 1 base and J by 4 bases, leaving 13 bases between them. In DNA form, the CDR3 reads TGTGCCAGCAGCTTAGGCGTCGGGAGCTCAGAGACCCAGTACTTA. It translates to CASSLGVGSSETQYL.

V is TRBV10-1 and J is TRBJ2-7; maybe TRBD2 (7 bases). This CDR3 has 14 amino acids. Germline V gene sequence: CDR1 WNHNN, CDR2 SYGVQD (reference sequence). V dropped 6 bases and J dropped 7 bases, with 19 bases sitting between them. Here the CDR3 reads CASSPGGGGGEQYF. CDR3 bases: TGCGCCAGCAGCCCGGGGGGCGGGGGCGGTGAGCAGTACTTC.

The chain employs TRBV5-4 and TRBJ2-5, with 8 bases lining up with TRBD2. With 4 bases clipped from V and 5 bases from J, the junction kept 4 bases outside the gene matches. This CDR3 comprises 13 residues. Germline-derived CDR1 and CDR2 are SGHNT and YYREEE (reference sequence). In DNA form, the CDR3 reads TGTGCCAGCAGCCTGACGGGGGGGGAGACCCAGTACTTC. It codes for CASSLTGGETQYF.

The table lists this clonotype with a few counts. The gene calls are TRBV27 and TRBJ2-5; TRBD2 aligns across 8 bases. The CDR3 extends over 18 amino acids. Germline V lookup: CDR1 MNHEY, CDR2 SMNVEV (reference sequence). V dropped 2 bases and J dropped 3; count of bases not matched to a gene: 14. The DNA of the CDR3 is TGTGCCAGCAGTTTAACTCTCCCGGGGGGGCCGGGGGAAGAGACCCAGTACTTC. Its translation is CASSLTLPGGPGEETQYF.

The chain combines TRBV6-1 with TRBJ2-7, with D possibly called TRBD1 or TRBD2 (5 bases each). V shed 8 bases and J shed 2 bases, with 16 bases lying between them. This CDR3 spans 14 amino acids. Germline CDR1 and CDR2: MNHNS and SASEGT. In nucleotides, the CDR3 is TGTGCCAGCCGTACCGGGACCGCTACCTACGAGCAGTACTTC. This sequence encodes CASRTGTATYEQYF.

J is TRBJ2-2 and V is TRBV7-9, with 7 nucleotides matching TRBD1. The ends lost 5 bases at V and 6 bases at J; junction bases unmatched: 6. CDR3 length equals 14 residues. CDR1 SEHNR and CDR2 FQNEAQ come from the germline V gene (reference sequence). The CDR3 DNA follows: TGTGCCAGCAGCCGACAGGGTCACTCCGGGGAGCTGTTTTTT. Translating it yields CASSRQGHSGELFF.

The chain combines TRBV10-3 with TRBJ1-1; 7 bases map to TRBD1. This CDR3 comprises 13 residues. Germline CDR1 and CDR2: ENHRY and SYGVKD. The junction had 7 bases not matched to a gene; V was cut back by 7 bases and J by 5 bases. Here the CDR3 reads CAITEDRVTEAFF. CDR3 DNA: TGTGCCATCACTGAAGACAGGGTAACTGAAGCTTTCTTT.

V usage is TRBV11-2 and J usage is TRBJ2-1; TRBD1 is a possible D gene (7 bases). This CDR3 has 14 amino acids. Germline assignment: CDR1 SGHAT and CDR2 FQNNGV. Trimming left V 5 bases short and J 4 bases short, with 12 bases between. The CDR3 loop reads CASSAGQLYNEQFF. The CDR3 region has the DNA TGTGCCAGCAGCGCGGGACAGTTGTACAATGAGCAGTTCTTC. Based on the CDR3 plus reference TRBV11-2 and TRBJ2-1, the full variable domain is EAGVAQSPRYKIIEKRQSVAFWCNPISGHATLYWYQQILGQGPKLLIQFQNNGVVDDSQLPKDRFSAERLKGVDSTLKIQPAKLEDSAVYLCASSAGQLYNEQFFGPGTRLTVL.

This clonotype showed up just a few times. The J gene is TRBJ1-6, the V gene TRBV20-1, with D hard to call. The germline CDR1 and CDR2 sequences are DFQATT and SNEGSKA (reference sequence). V was cut by 1 base and J by 7 bases, with 20 bases left in between. The CDR3 contains 17 residues. CDR3 bases: TGCAGTGCTAGAGGGAGAGGCAGGTCAGCTTTAAATTCACCCCTCCACTTT. Residues: CSARGRGRSALNSPLHF.

This sequence joins TRBV6-1 and TRBJ1-5, with D possibly matching TRBD1 (5 bases). From germline, CDR1 is MNHNS and CDR2 SASEGT. Deletions cut 6 bases from V and 3 bases from J, with 9 bases between. The CDR3 loop spans 13 amino acids. For the CDR3, the DNA is TGTGCCAGCAGACTACAGGTCAATCAGCCCCAGCATTTT. It codes for CASRLQVNQPQHF.

V usage is TRBV2 and J usage is TRBJ1-4; D unclear. This CDR3 contains 13 residues. V was pared by 6 bases and J by 8 bases, with 13 bases between. Looked up from germline, CDR1 is SNHLY and CDR2 is FYNNEI. The CDR3 coding sequence is TGTGCCAGCAGGGTACTAGGGTGGGAAAAACTGTTTTTT. Its protein product is CASRVLGWEKLFF.

This clonotype was recorded a few times. The chain is built from TRBV7-2 and TRBJ2-1, with 10 bases that match TRBD1. Germline-derived CDR1 and CDR2 are SGHTA and FQGNSA. Losses at the gene ends were 5 bases for V and 11 bases for J; bases not matched to a gene: 3. The CDR3 consists of 12 residues. CDR3 DNA sequence: TGTGCCAGCAGCCGGGACAGGGGTCAGCAGTTCTTC. Its translation: CASSRDRGQQFF.

Only a few counts were recorded for this clonotype. V and J are TRBV2 and TRBJ2-2; D may correspond to TRBD1 or TRBD2 (5 bases each). The length of the CDR3 is 14 residues. Germline CDR1 is SNHLY and CDR2 is FYNNEI. Trimming took 6 bases from V and 7 from J, leaving 15 bases between them. The CDR3 reads CASSLTPGSGELFF. In nucleotides, the CDR3 is TGTGCCAGCAGCCTAACTCCAGGGAGCGGGGAGCTGTTTTTT.

This chain uses TRBV5-6 with TRBJ2-7; D possibly matches TRBD1 or TRBD2 (6 bases each). The CDR3 has 15 amino acids. V was pared by 2 bases and J by 5 bases, with 17 bases between. Germline V gene sequence: CDR1 SGHDT, CDR2 YYEEEE. The CDR3 nucleotides read TGTGCCAGCAGCTTTCGTTCCCAGGGGAGGAACGAGCAGTACTTC. It translates to CASSFRSQGRNEQYF.

The chain combines TRBV29-1 with TRBJ1-2, with D tentatively TRBD1 (5 bases). Germline V gene lookup returns CDR1 SQVTM and CDR2 ANQGSEA. The CDR3 extends over 12 amino acids. V dropped 6 bases and J dropped 3 bases, with 11 bases sitting between them. The CDR3 protein is CSVSDTDYGYTF. The CDR3 DNA follows: TGCAGCGTCTCGGACACCGACTATGGCTACACCTTC.

Concerning this clonotype: A clone one base away is much larger, so this may be a read error. The chain has TRBV5-4 and TRBJ2-5; 7 bases match TRBD1. V was pared by 2 bases and J by 7 bases, with 5 bases of the junction left unmatched. CDR1 is SGHNT and CDR2 is YYREEE in the germline V gene (reference sequence). The CDR3 totals 13 residues. CDR3 in amino acids: CASSFTGEGTQYF. CDR3 sequence (DNA): TGTGCCAGCAGCTTTACAGGGGAAGGGACCCAGTACTTC. The full variable domain, in which reference TRBV5-4 and TRBJ2-5 provide the parts outside the CDR3, is ETGVTQSPTHLIKTRGQQVTLRCSSQSGHNTVSWYQQALGQGPQFIFQYYREEENGRGNFPPRFSGLQFPNYSSELNVNALELDDSALYLCASSFTGEGTQYFGPGTRLLVL.

This chain connects TRBV29-1 to TRBJ1-1, with D tentatively TRBD1 (6 bases). Trimming left V 6 bases short and J 0 bases short, with 11 bases between. Per germline, CDR1 SQVTM and CDR2 ANQGSEA. The CDR3 covers 13 residues. CDR3 sequence: CSVKGGLNTEAFF. The CDR3 DNA reads as TGCAGCGTCAAAGGGGGGTTGAACACTGAAGCTTTCTTT.